The clone carrying this T cell receptor beta chain was counted at least ten times. These data are taken from a study of early T cells in non-severe SARS-CoV-2 infection. Via MiXCR, TCRdb re-called the 5' RACE reads, giving one row per CDR3 protein. The sample lists approximately 60,000 distinct CDR3 sequences, around 13% occurring once. CDR3 length: 14 amino acids. V dropped 3 bases and J dropped 1 base, with 9 bases sitting between them. Germline values: CDR1 SEHNR, CDR2 FQNEAQ (reference sequence). This clonotype originated in an adult who was a healthcare worker with PCR-confirmed SARS-CoV-2 infection or an uninfected control (not recorded which). What was sequenced was whole blood. The V gene is TRBV7-9, the J gene TRBJ2-5; no firm D call. The CDR3 spells CASSFWTPQETQYF. CDR3 in DNA: TGTGCCAGCAGCTTCTGGACGCCCCAAGAGACCCAGTACTTC. Variable domain in full (rest from reference TRBV7-9 and TRBJ2-5): DTGVSQNPRHKITKRGQNVTFRCDPISEHNRLYWYRQTLGQGPEFLTYFQNEAQLEKSRLLSDRFSAERPKGSFSTLEIQRTEQGDSAMYLCASSFWTPQETQYFGPGTRLLVL.